One sample yielded the 16 T cell receptor beta chains listed below, sequenced in a study of long-term antiretroviral therapy in people with HIV. At the survey level, the v3.0 immunoSEQ assay was run. TCRdb's table, derived via immunoSEQ multiplex PCR, lists solely in-frame clones and lacks some. Found here are almost 35,000 clones, 94% of them singletons; the top ten hold roughly 4%. Sequences were derived from unsorted PBMCs, sampled 5.1 years after starting antiretroviral therapy. The source of these receptors is a woman aged 45 to 65 with HIV.

The gene calls are TRBV9 and TRBJ2-2, with TRBD2 identical over 10 bases. The CDR3 length is 17 residues. CDR1 SGDLS and CDR2 YYNGEE come from the germline V gene. Trimming at V came to 3 bases and at J to 0 bases, leaving 5 bases not matched to a gene. For the CDR3, the DNA is TGTGCCAGCAGCGGGGCCCTAGCGGGGGCGAACACCGGGGAGCTGTTTTTT. Protein product: CASSGALAGANTGELFF.

The chain uses TRBV14 and TRBJ1-4; D not certain. Trimming took 4 bases from V and 0 from J, leaving 12 bases between them. Germline CDR1 is SGHDN and CDR2 is FVKESK. The CDR3 extends over 16 amino acids. The CDR3 DNA is TGTGCCAGCAGCCGCCCTTCGGGCTCAACTAATGAAAAACTGTTTTTT. Encoded protein: CASSRPSGSTNEKLFF.

The chain recombines TRBV19 with TRBJ2-3; 7 bases fit TRBD1. CDR1 is LNHDA and CDR2 is SQIVND in the germline V gene (reference sequence). The trim removed 10 bases at V and 3 bases at J, leaving 7 bases unmatched. The CDR3 has 13 amino acids. The CDR3 DNA is TGTGCCACCTACAGGGGAAGTACAGATACGCAGTATTTT. Residues: CATYRGSTDTQYF.

The chain links TRBV5-6 to TRBJ1-1; D not resolved. This CDR3 has 13 residues. Germline assignment: CDR1 SGHDT and CDR2 YYEEEE. V lost 1 base and J 1 base, leaving 5 bases between the germline ends. CDR3 loop: CASSLSENTEAFF. DNA of the CDR3: TGTGCCAGCAGCTTGTCCGAGAACACTGAAGCTTTCTTT.

This chain links TRBV7-9 with TRBJ2-2, with D uncertain. V dropped 2 bases and J dropped 6 bases, with 19 bases sitting between them. The length of the CDR3 is 17 residues. Germline V gene sequence: CDR1 SEHNR, CDR2 FQNEAQ (reference sequence). The CDR3 coding sequence is TGTGCCAGCAGCTTACCCGCAGGATGGGGTCGGGCCGGGGAGCTGTTTTTT. This translates into CASSLPAGWGRAGELFF.

The V call is TRBV27, the J call TRBJ1-2; D call uncertain. Germline values: CDR1 MNHEY, CDR2 SMNVEV (reference sequence). V dropped 2 bases and J dropped 1 base, with 8 bases sitting between them. The CDR3 is 14 residues long. The CDR3 spells CASSLLRGNYGYTF. As DNA, the CDR3 is TGTGCCAGCAGTTTACTTCGGGGTAACTATGGCTACACCTTC.

This chain connects TRBV10-3 to TRBJ2-7, with 8 nucleotides matching TRBD1. Per germline, CDR1 ENHRY and CDR2 SYGVKD. V lost 10 bases to trimming and J lost 7 bases; unmatched junction nucleotides: 9. The CDR3 is 12 residues long. CDR3 sequence reads: CATRDRLGEQYF. CDR3 nucleotides: TGTGCCACGAGGGACAGGCTGGGGGAGCAGTACTTC.

V and J are TRBV6-1 and TRBJ1-6, with a weak D call TRBD1 (6 bases). Germline V gene sequence: CDR1 MNHNS, CDR2 SASEGT. V dropped 0 bases and J dropped 6 bases, with 12 bases sitting between them. CDR3 size: 16 residues. CDR3 DNA: TGTGCCAGCAGTGAAGCCCCCCCGGACAGTAATTCACCCCTCCACTTT. This encodes CASSEAPPDSNSPLHF.

The chain joins TRBV30 to TRBJ2-7; 7 bases align to TRBD2. The CDR3 spans 12 residues. V shed 4 bases and J 4 bases; nucleotides not matched to a gene: 4. Germline V lookup: CDR1 GTSNPN, CDR2 SVGIG (reference sequence). The CDR3 sequence is CAWTPGGYEQYF. The CDR3 nucleotides read TGTGCCTGGACGCCGGGGGGATACGAGCAGTACTTC.

This chain connects TRBV5-4 to TRBJ2-5, with TRBD2 matching over 12 bases. This CDR3 is built from 15 residues. CDR1 is SGHNT and CDR2 is YYREEE in the germline V gene (reference sequence). V was pared by 4 bases and J by 5 bases, with 6 bases of the junction left unmatched. Written as DNA, the CDR3 is TGTGCCAGCAGCCCGGACGGGACTAGCGGGGAGACCCAGTACTTC. It yields the protein CASSPDGTSGETQYF.

V and J are TRBV10-2 and TRBJ2-1; the D gene is possibly TRBD2 (6 bases). V was trimmed by 2 bases and J by 6 bases, leaving 14 bases between them. The CDR3 has 15 residues. Germline V gene lookup returns CDR1 WSHSY and CDR2 SAAADI. CDR3 sequence: CASSETGPGGNEQFF. The CDR3 region has the DNA TGCGCCAGCAGTGAGACGGGACCCGGGGGCAATGAGCAGTTCTTC.

This clone showed up just once. V is TRBV4-2 and J is TRBJ2-3; 14 bases line up with TRBD2. V shed 4 bases, J shed 2 bases, and the junction held 8 bases outside the gene matches. CDR1 is LGHNA, CDR2 YNFKEQ, per germline. This CDR3 has 18 residues. The CDR3: CASSLQTSGGAFTDTQYF. In nucleotides, the CDR3 is TGTGCCAGCAGCCTCCAGACTAGCGGGGGGGCCTTCACAGATACGCAGTATTTT.

In the case of this clone: At one of its ends the junction is not consistent with the germline gene, which may arise from a read error. This sequence joins TRBV5-8 and TRBJ2-3, with D possibly matching TRBD2 (5 bases). Germline assignment: CDR1 SGHTS and CDR2 YDEGEE. The CDR3 extends over 12 amino acids. CDR3 amino acids: CASSFRGRADCF. The CDR3 DNA follows: TGTGCCAGCAGCTTTCGGGGAAGGGCCGACTGTTTT.

This rearrangement joins TRBV11-2 to TRBJ2-5; D is unresolved. In germline, CDR1 is SGHAT, CDR2 FQNNGV. Trimming took off 5 bases at V and 2 bases at J, with 9 bases between the two ends. This CDR3 has 13 amino acids. The CDR3 loop is CASSPRWQETQYF. CDR3 in DNA: TGTGCCAGCAGCCCCCGGTGGCAAGAGACCCAGTACTTC.

The genes are TRBV6-5 and TRBJ1-1; D is perhaps TRBD1 (5 bases). Per germline, CDR1 MNHEY and CDR2 SVGAGI. Deletions cut 5 bases from V and 5 bases from J, with 12 bases between. The CDR3 has 13 residues. CDR3 nucleotide sequence: TGTGCCAGCAGTAGGGCGAGGGGTACTGAAGCTTTCTTT. This codes for CASSRARGTEAFF.

The chain employs TRBV6-6 and TRBJ2-5; 7 nucleotides align to TRBD1. V lost 0 bases to trimming and J lost 2 bases; unmatched junction nucleotides: 3. The CDR3 sequence is 15 residues long. CDR1 MNHNY and CDR2 SVGAGI come from the germline V gene (reference sequence). This CDR3 reads CASSYSKGQQETQYF. The CDR3 nucleotides read TGTGCCAGCAGTTACTCGAAGGGACAGCAAGAGACCCAGTACTTC.